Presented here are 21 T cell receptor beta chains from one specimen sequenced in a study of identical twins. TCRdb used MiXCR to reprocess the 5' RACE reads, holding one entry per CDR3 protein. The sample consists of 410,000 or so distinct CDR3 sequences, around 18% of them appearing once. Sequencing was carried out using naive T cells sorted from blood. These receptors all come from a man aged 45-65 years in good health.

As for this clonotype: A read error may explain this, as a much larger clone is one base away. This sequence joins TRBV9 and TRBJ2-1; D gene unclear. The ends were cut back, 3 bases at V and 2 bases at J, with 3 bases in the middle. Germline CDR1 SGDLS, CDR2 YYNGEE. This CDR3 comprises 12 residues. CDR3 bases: TGTGCCAGCAGCGCAACCTACAATGAGCAGTTCTTC. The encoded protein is CASSATYNEQFF.

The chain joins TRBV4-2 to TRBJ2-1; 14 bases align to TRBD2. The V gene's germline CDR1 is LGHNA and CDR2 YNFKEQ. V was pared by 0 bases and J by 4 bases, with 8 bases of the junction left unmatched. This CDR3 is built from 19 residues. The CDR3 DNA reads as TGTGCCAGCAGCCAAGATCACCGACTAGCGGGAGGGGGATACAATGAGCAGTTCTTC. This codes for CASSQDHRLAGGGYNEQFF.

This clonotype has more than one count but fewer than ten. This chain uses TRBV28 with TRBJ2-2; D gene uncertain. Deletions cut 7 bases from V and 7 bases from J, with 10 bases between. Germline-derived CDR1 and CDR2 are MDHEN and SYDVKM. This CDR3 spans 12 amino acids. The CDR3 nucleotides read TGTGCCAGCACAGGTCGGAGCGGGGAGCTGTTTTTT. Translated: CASTGRSGELFF.

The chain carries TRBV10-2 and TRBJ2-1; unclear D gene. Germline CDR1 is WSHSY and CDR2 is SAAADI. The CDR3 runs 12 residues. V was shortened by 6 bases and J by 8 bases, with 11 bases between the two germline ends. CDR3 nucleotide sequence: TGCGCCAGCAGGGCCTACGATCATGAGCAGTTCTTC. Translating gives CASRAYDHEQFF.

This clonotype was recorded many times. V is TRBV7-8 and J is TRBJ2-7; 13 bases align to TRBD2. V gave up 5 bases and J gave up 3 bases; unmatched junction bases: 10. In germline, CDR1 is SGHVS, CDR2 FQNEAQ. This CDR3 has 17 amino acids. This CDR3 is CASSPWTSGSLRYEQYF. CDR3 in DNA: TGTGCCAGCAGCCCCTGGACTAGCGGGAGTTTACGCTACGAGCAGTACTTC. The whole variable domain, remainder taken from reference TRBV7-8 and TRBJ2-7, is GAGVSQSPRYKVAKRGQDVALRCDPISGHVSLFWYQQALGQGPEFLTYFQNEAQLDKSGLPSDRFFAERPEGSVSTLKIQRTQQEDSAVYLCASSPWTSGSLRYEQYFGPGTRLTVT.

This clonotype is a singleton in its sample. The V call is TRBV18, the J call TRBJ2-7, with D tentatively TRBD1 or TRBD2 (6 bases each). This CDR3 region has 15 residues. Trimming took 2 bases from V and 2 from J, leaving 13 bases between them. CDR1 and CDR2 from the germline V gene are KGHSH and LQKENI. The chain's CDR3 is CASSPYGGSPYEQYF. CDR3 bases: TGTGCCAGCTCACCATACGGGGGCTCCCCCTACGAGCAGTACTTC.

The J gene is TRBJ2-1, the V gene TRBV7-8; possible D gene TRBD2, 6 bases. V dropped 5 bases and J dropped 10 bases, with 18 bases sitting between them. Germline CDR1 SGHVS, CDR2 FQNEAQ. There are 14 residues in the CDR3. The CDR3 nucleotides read TGTGCCAGCAGCCTCCCCGGGGGTAGCAGCGAGCAGTTCTTC. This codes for CASSLPGGSSEQFF. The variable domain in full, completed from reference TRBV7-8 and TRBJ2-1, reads GAGVSQSPRYKVAKRGQDVALRCDPISGHVSLFWYQQALGQGPEFLTYFQNEAQLDKSGLPSDRFFAERPEGSVSTLKIQRTQQEDSAVYLCASSLPGGSSEQFFGPGTRLTVL.

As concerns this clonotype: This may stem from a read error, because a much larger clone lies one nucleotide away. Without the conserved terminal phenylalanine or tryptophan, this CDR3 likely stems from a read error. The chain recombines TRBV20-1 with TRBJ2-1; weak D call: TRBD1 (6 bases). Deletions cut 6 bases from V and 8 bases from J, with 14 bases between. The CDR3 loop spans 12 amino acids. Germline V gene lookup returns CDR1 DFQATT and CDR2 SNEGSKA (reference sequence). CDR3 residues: CSASGGGDEQFL. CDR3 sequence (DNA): TGCAGTGCAAGCGGTGGGGGCGATGAGCAGTTCCTC.

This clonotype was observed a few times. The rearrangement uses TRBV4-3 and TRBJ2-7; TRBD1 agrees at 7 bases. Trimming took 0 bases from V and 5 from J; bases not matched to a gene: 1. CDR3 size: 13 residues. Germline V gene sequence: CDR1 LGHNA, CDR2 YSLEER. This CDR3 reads CASSQDRGNEQYF. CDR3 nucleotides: TGCGCCAGCAGCCAAGACAGGGGGAACGAGCAGTACTTC.

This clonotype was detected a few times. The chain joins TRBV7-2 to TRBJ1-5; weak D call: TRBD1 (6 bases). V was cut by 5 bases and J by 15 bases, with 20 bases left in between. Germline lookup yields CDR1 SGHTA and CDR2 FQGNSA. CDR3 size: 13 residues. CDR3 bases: TGTGCCAGCAGCCTAGGTCATACAGGGACGGGGCATTTT. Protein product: CASSLGHTGTGHF.

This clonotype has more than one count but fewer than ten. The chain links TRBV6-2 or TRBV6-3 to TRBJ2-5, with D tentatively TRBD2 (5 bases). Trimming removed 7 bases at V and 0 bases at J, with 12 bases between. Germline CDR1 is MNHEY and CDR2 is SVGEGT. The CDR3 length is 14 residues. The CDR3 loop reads CASNPLEYQETQYF. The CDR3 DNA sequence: TGTGCCAGCAACCCACTAGAGTACCAAGAGACCCAGTACTTC.

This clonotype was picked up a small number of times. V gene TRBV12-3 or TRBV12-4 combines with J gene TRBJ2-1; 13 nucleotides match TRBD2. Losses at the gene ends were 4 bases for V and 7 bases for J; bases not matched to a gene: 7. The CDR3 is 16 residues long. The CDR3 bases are TGTGCCAGCAGTTCCGGACTAGCGGGAGCCAGAAATGAGCAGTTCTTC. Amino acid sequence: CASSSGLAGARNEQFF.

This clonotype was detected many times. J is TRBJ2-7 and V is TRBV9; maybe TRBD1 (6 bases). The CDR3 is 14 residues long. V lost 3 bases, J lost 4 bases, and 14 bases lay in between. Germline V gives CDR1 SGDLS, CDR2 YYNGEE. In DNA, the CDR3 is TGTGCCAGCAGCGCCACATTACAGGGATACGAGCAGTACTTC. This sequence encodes CASSATLQGYEQYF.

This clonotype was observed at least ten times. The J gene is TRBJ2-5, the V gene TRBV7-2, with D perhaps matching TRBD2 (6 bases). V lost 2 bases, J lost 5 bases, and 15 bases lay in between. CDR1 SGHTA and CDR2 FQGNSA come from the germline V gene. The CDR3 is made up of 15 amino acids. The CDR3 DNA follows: TGTGCCAGCAGCTTATTGCGGGGCTTCCGGGAGACCCAGTACTTC. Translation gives CASSLLRGFRETQYF.

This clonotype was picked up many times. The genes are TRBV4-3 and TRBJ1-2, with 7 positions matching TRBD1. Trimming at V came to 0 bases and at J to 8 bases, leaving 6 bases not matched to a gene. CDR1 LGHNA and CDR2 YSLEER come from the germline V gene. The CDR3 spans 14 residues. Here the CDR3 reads CASSQDTGAGGYTF. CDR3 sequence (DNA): TGCGCCAGCAGCCAAGATACAGGGGCCGGGGGCTACACCTTC.

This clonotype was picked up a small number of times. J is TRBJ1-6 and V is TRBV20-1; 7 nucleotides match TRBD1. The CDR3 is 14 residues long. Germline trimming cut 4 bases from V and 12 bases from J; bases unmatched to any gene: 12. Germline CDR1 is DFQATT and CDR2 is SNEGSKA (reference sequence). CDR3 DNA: TGCAGTGCTACTCAAGGGACAGAGAGAGAACCCCTCCACTTT. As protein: CSATQGTEREPLHF.

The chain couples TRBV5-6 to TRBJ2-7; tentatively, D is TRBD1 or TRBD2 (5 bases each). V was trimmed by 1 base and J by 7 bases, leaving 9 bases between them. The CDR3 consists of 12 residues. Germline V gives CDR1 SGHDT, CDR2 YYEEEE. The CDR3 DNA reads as TGTGCCAGCAGCTTGAAGGGACGGGAGCAGTACTTC. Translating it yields CASSLKGREQYF.

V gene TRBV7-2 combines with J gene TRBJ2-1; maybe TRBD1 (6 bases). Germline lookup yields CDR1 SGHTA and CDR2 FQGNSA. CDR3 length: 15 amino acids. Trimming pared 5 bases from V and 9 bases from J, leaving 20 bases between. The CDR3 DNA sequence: TGTGCCAGCAGCGTGACAGGATGGACGAGTAGTGAGCAGTTCTTC. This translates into CASSVTGWTSSEQFF.

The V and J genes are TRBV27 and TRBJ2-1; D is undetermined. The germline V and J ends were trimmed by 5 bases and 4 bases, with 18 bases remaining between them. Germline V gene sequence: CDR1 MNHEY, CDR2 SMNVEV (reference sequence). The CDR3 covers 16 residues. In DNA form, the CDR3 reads TGTGCCAGCAGTCTTACGTTAGGGTACAATTACAATGAGCAGTTCTTC. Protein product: CASSLTLGYNYNEQFF.

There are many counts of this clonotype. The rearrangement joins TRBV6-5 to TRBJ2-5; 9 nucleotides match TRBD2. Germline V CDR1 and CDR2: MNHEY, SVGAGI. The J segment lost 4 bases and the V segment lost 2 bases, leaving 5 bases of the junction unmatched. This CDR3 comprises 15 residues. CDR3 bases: TGTGCCAGCAGTTACGGCGGGGGGGCCCCAGAGACCCAGTACTTC. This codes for CASSYGGGAPETQYF.

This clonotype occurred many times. The CDR3 DNA reads as TGTGCCAGCAGGCCGTTGGCAGCCCACACTGAAGCTTTCTTT. As protein: CASRPLAAHTEAFF. The chain combines TRBV7-2 with TRBJ1-1; no clear D gene. V dropped 6 bases and J dropped 3 bases, with 14 bases sitting between them. The germline V gene encodes CDR1 SGHTA and CDR2 FQGNSA. CDR3 length equals 14 residues.